These 31 T cell receptor beta chains came from one sample sequenced in a study of identical twins. TCRdb re-called the 5' RACE reads through MiXCR, storing one row per CDR3 protein. The table lists around 470,000 distinct CDR3 sequences, about 14% of them singletons. The same specimen was also included in a second study, on yellow fever vaccine responses in identical twins.

The sequencing input was CD4+ T cells sorted from blood. These receptors were collected from a woman in her late teens or twenties in good health.

The V and J genes are TRBV5-1 and TRBJ2-3; D may be TRBD2 (5 bases). The length of the CDR3 is 15 residues. V lost 3 bases and J lost 0, with 11 bases in between. Germline assignment: CDR1 SGHRS and CDR2 YFSETQ. The CDR3 reads CASSSVGESTDTQYF. Written as DNA, the CDR3 is TGCGCCAGCAGCTCGGTCGGGGAGAGCACAGATACGCAGTATTTT.

This sequence joins TRBV4-1 and TRBJ2-2; 7 positions agree with TRBD1. The CDR3 covers 16 residues. CDR1 and CDR2 from the germline V gene are MGHRA and YSYEKL. With V trimmed by 3 bases and J by 4 bases, 8 bases remained unmatched. The DNA of the CDR3 is TGCGCCAGCAGCCACAGTGGGGCAGGGGGCACCGGGGAGCTGTTTTTT. It is translated as CASSHSGAGGTGELFF.

There are a few counts of this clonotype. The J gene is TRBJ2-7, the V gene TRBV28; TRBD2 matches at 9 bases. Trimming removed 2 bases from V and 5 bases from J; junction bases left unmatched: 7. The CDR3 length is 15 residues. Germline V lookup: CDR1 MDHEN, CDR2 SYDVKM. Here the CDR3 reads CASSLITSGYNEQYF. The CDR3 DNA is TGTGCCAGCAGTTTAATAACTAGCGGGTACAACGAGCAGTACTTC.

J is TRBJ2-7 and V is TRBV12-3 or TRBV12-4; perhaps TRBD1 as D (5 bases). The last part of the DNA fits TRBJ2-1 better; the J call may be wrong. This CDR3 has 13 amino acids. In DNA form, the CDR3 reads TGTGCCAGCAGTCCACCAGGGTACTACGAGCAGTTCTTC. Translation: CASSPPGYYEQFF.

This clonotype was seen more than once but under ten times. The V gene is TRBV14, the J gene TRBJ1-2; the D is unclear. Trimming cost V 1 base and J 5 bases, with 8 bases left between them. The CDR3 is made up of 13 amino acids. CDR1 is SGHDN, CDR2 FVKESK, per germline. The CDR3 DNA follows: TGTGCCAGCAGCCAAGTCGGTCTGTATGGCTACACCTTC. Protein product: CASSQVGLYGYTF.

This clonotype was found a few times. The chain is built from TRBV20-1 and TRBJ2-7; 9 nucleotides match TRBD2. Germline V gene lookup returns CDR1 DFQATT and CDR2 SNEGSKA (reference sequence). Trimming took 6 bases from V and 5 from J; bases not matched to a gene: 14. This CDR3 has 15 amino acids. CDR3 sequence: CSAPTGGGRANEQYF. Here the CDR3 DNA reads TGCAGTGCCCCAACTGGGGGCGGGAGGGCTAACGAGCAGTACTTC.

This clonotype was picked up a small number of times. The V and J genes are TRBV5-1 and TRBJ2-5; 11 bases agree with TRBD1. This CDR3 is 16 amino acids long. Unmatched junction bases numbered 2, after V lost 0 bases and J lost 1 base. CDR1 and CDR2 (germline): SGHRS, YFSETQ. In nucleotides, the CDR3 is TGCGCCAGCAGCTTGGGAGGACAGGGGGCCCAAGAGACCCAGTACTTC. It encodes CASSLGGQGAQETQYF. Full variable domain (remainder filled in from reference TRBV5-1 and TRBJ2-5): KAGVTQTPRYLIKTRGQQVTLSCSPISGHRSVSWYQQTPGQGLQFLFEYFSETQRNKGNFPGRFSGRQFSNSRSEMNVSTLELGDSALYLCASSLGGQGAQETQYFGPGTRLLVL.

This clonotype was seen more than once but under ten times. The V gene is TRBV20-1, the J gene TRBJ2-3; TRBD2 agrees at 12 bases. Germline V CDR1 and CDR2: DFQATT, SNEGSKA (reference sequence). Unmatched junction bases numbered 5, after V lost 4 bases and J lost 0 bases. This CDR3 contains 16 residues. This CDR3 is CSANPLAGGSTDTQYF. The CDR3 DNA follows: TGCAGTGCTAACCCTCTAGCGGGGGGGAGCACAGATACGCAGTATTTT.

As to this clonotype: Relative to the germline gene, one junction end is altered; a read error may explain this. The chain carries TRBV2 and TRBJ2-3; a possible D gene is TRBD2 (5 bases). The CDR3 sequence is 18 residues long. Germline-derived CDR1 and CDR2 are SNHLY and FYNNEI. In DNA, the CDR3 is TGTGCCCGCAGTTTAGGGTTTCGAGCGGCCCCTAGCACAGATACGCAGTATTTT. The encoded protein is CARSLGFRAAPSTDTQYF.

This clonotype was seen a few times. The V and J genes are TRBV5-5 and TRBJ2-1; D is unclear. V lost 4 bases and J 1 base, leaving 12 bases between the germline ends. This CDR3 is built from 15 residues. Germline CDR1 is SGHKS and CDR2 is YYEKEE (reference sequence). The CDR3 reads CASSEHGYSYNEQFF. The DNA for the CDR3 is TGTGCCAGCAGCGAACACGGGTATTCCTACAATGAGCAGTTCTTC.

This clonotype appeared many times. The chain carries TRBV29-1 and TRBJ1-1; D not resolved. CDR1 is SQVTM and CDR2 is ANQGSEA in the germline V gene. CDR3 size: 13 residues. Trimming took 7 bases from V and 2 from J, leaving 14 bases between them. CDR3 sequence: CSATRAGNTEAFF. The CDR3 DNA sequence: TGCAGCGCCACACGGGCGGGAAACACTGAAGCTTTCTTT. The full variable domain, rest sourced from reference TRBV29-1 and TRBJ1-1, is SAVISQKPSRDICQRGTSLTIQCQVDSQVTMMFWYRQQPGQSLTLIATANQGSEATYESGFVIDKFPISRPNLTFSTLTVSNMSPEDSSIYLCSATRAGNTEAFFGQGTRLTVV.

This clonotype was counted many times. The V call is TRBV19, the J call TRBJ1-5, with D uncertain. This CDR3 contains 13 residues. The germline CDR1 and CDR2 sequences are LNHDA and SQIVND (reference sequence). V lost 3 bases and J lost 4, with 7 bases in between. The CDR3 DNA reads TGTGCCAGTAGTATTGGCGGAAATCAGCCCCAGCATTTT. As protein: CASSIGGNQPQHF.

This clonotype was picked up many times. V usage is TRBV20-1 and J usage is TRBJ2-3; TRBD1 matches 7 bases. From germline, CDR1 is DFQATT and CDR2 SNEGSKA (reference sequence). The CDR3 covers 16 residues. Trimming took 3 bases from V and 2 from J; bases not matched to a gene: 11. The CDR3 here is CSARENRGHLTDTQYF. The CDR3 nucleotides are TGCAGTGCTAGGGAAAACAGGGGTCATCTCACAGATACGCAGTATTTT.

This clonotype was detected only a few times. V and J are TRBV5-6 and TRBJ2-7; TRBD2 is a possible D gene (7 bases). This CDR3 has 15 residues. Per the germline V gene, CDR1 is SGHDT and CDR2 is YYEEEE. Trimming took 7 bases from V and 4 from J, leaving 21 bases between them. The CDR3 is CASRPSGGGYYEQYF. CDR3 DNA: TGTGCCAGCCGCCCCTCGGGGGGCGGCTATTACGAGCAGTACTTC.

This clonotype was detected a few times. This chain joins TRBV7-6 and TRBJ2-1; D might be TRBD1 or TRBD2, each matching 5 bases. The germline V and J ends were trimmed by 1 base and 15 bases, with 13 bases remaining between them. This CDR3 has 12 residues. The germline V gene encodes CDR1 SGHVS and CDR2 FNYEAQ. DNA of the CDR3: TGTGCCAGCAGCTTAGACGGGGATAGGGGGTTCTTC. This encodes CASSLDGDRGFF.

V is TRBV5-1 and J is TRBJ2-7; TRBD1 matches at 10 bases. The germline V gene has CDR1 SGHRS and CDR2 YFSETQ. The CDR3 runs 16 residues. V shed 5 bases and J 6 bases; nucleotides not matched to a gene: 14. Here the CDR3 reads CASSYGGLDRGGEQYF. The CDR3 DNA reads TGCGCCAGCAGTTACGGCGGCCTGGACAGGGGGGGCGAGCAGTACTTC.

The V call is TRBV6-4, the J call TRBJ2-3; 9 bases align to TRBD1. Germline V gene lookup returns CDR1 MRHNA and CDR2 SNTAGT. Trimming removed 3 bases from V and 3 bases from J; junction bases left unmatched: 10. CDR3 size: 17 residues. The CDR3 spells CASSEPKDRGGTDTQYF. In DNA, the CDR3 is TGTGCCAGCAGTGAACCTAAGGACAGGGGTGGTACAGATACGCAGTATTTT.

For the CDR3, the DNA is TGTGCCAGCAGCCCGACCTTGGGACTAGCGGGGAGCACAGATACGCAGTATTTT. It encodes CASSPTLGLAGSTDTQYF. V is TRBV7-3 and J is TRBJ2-3; 13 nucleotides line up with TRBD2. This CDR3 spans 18 amino acids. The J segment lost 0 bases and the V segment lost 5 bases, leaving 8 bases of the junction unmatched. Per the germline V gene, CDR1 is SGHTA and CDR2 is FQGTGA. Using reference TRBV7-3 and TRBJ2-3 for the parts outside the CDR3, the full variable domain is GAGVSQTPSNKVTEKGKYVELRCDPISGHTALYWYRQSLGQGPEFLIYFQGTGAADDSGLPNDRFFAVRPEGSVSTLKIQRTERGDSAVYLCASSPTLGLAGSTDTQYFGPGTRLTVL.

The table lists this clonotype with many counts. The chain is built from TRBV6-2 or TRBV6-3 and TRBJ2-7; TRBD1 or TRBD2 may be the D gene (5 bases each). The V gene lost 7 bases and the J gene lost 4 bases, with 17 bases spanning the gap. From germline, CDR1 is MNHEY and CDR2 SVGEGT. This CDR3 region has 14 residues. The CDR3 DNA reads TGTGCCAGCATGAGGGGATTAATAGGGTACGAGCAGTACTTC. Amino acids: CASMRGLIGYEQYF.

This clonotype was observed a few times. The chain is built from TRBV10-3 and TRBJ2-2; D possibly corresponds to TRBD1 (6 bases). Deletions cut 3 bases from V and 5 bases from J, with 13 bases between. The CDR3 is 15 residues long. CDR1 ENHRY and CDR2 SYGVKD come from the germline V gene. For the CDR3, the DNA is TGTGCCATCAGTGAATTCAGGGGAAAGACCGGGGAGCTGTTTTTT. Residues: CAISEFRGKTGELFF.

This clonotype has just a few counts. The chain combines TRBV24-1 with TRBJ2-1, with TRBD1 matching over 10 bases. Trimming cost V 1 base and J 7 bases; bases outside gene matches: 9. Germline assignment: CDR1 KGHDR and CDR2 SFDVKD. The CDR3 consists of 17 residues. Here the CDR3 reads CATSDLPVGQGGNEQFF. Here the CDR3 DNA reads TGTGCCACCAGTGATTTACCCGTAGGACAGGGGGGTAATGAGCAGTTCTTC.

The sample holds many counts of this clonotype. This sequence joins TRBV12-3 or TRBV12-4 and TRBJ2-7, with 10 bases fitting TRBD2. This CDR3 region has 15 residues. Trimming cost V 5 bases and J 5 bases; bases outside gene matches: 9. The CDR3 spells CASSQSSGRLDEQYF. DNA of the CDR3: TGTGCCAGCAGTCAAAGTAGCGGGAGGCTAGACGAGCAGTACTTC.

This chain joins TRBV6-2 or TRBV6-3 and TRBJ1-1, with unresolved D. The germline V and J ends were trimmed by 0 bases and 7 bases, with 9 bases remaining between them. The CDR3 loop spans 13 amino acids. CDR1 and CDR2 (germline): MNHEY, SVGEGT. CDR3: CASSYSSGIEAFF. CDR3 DNA: TGTGCCAGCAGTTACTCGTCGGGAATTGAAGCTTTCTTT.

This clonotype showed up just a few times. The V and J genes are TRBV6-5 and TRBJ1-5, with D perhaps TRBD1 (5 bases). The V end lost 2 bases, the J end lost 2 bases, and 7 bases lay between the germline ends. Germline CDR1 and CDR2: MNHEY and SVGAGI. CDR3 length: 14 residues. CDR3: CASSYGGGNQPQHF. CDR3 nucleotide sequence: TGTGCCAGCAGTTACGGGGGGGGCAATCAGCCCCAGCATTTT.

The V and J genes are TRBV2 and TRBJ2-2; 12 nucleotides match TRBD2. With V trimmed by 6 bases and J by 7 bases, 6 bases remained unmatched. The CDR3 sequence is 15 residues long. CDR1 and CDR2 (germline): SNHLY, FYNNEI. In nucleotides, the CDR3 is TGTGCCAGCAGGACTAGCGGGAGTCGAAACGGGGAGCTGTTTTTT. Its protein is CASRTSGSRNGELFF.

This chain joins TRBV7-9 and TRBJ2-7; the D gene is possibly TRBD2 (6 bases). V shed 4 bases and J shed 3 bases, with 13 bases lying between them. The CDR3 runs to 14 residues. Germline CDR1 and CDR2: SEHNR and FQNEAQ (reference sequence). The CDR3 DNA follows: TGTGCCAGCAGCTCGTCCGGGACTGGCTACGAGCAGTACTTC. This translates into CASSSSGTGYEQYF.

The CDR3 region has the DNA TGTGCCAGCACCCGGGGGGTCTCCTACGAGCAGTACTTC. It yields the protein CASTRGVSYEQYF. The chain uses TRBV7-2 and TRBJ2-7; TRBD2 matches 7 bases. J was trimmed by 0 bases and V by 7 bases; bases with no gene match: 3. The CDR3 totals 13 residues. Per germline, CDR1 SGHTA and CDR2 FQGNSA.

This chain uses TRBV3-1 with TRBJ2-3, with 9 bases aligning to TRBD1. V shed 4 bases, J shed 0 bases, and the junction held 8 bases outside the gene matches. This CDR3 region has 17 residues. Germline V lookup: CDR1 LGHDT, CDR2 YNNKEL (reference sequence). The chain's CDR3 is CASSPSGTGSSTDTQYF. As DNA, the CDR3 is TGTGCCAGCAGCCCAAGCGGGACAGGGAGTAGCACAGATACGCAGTATTTT.

A few counts support this clonotype. J is TRBJ2-1 and V is TRBV2, with 7 positions matching TRBD1. Germline V gene lookup returns CDR1 SNHLY and CDR2 FYNNEI. This CDR3 has 15 residues. V was clipped by 8 bases and J by 5 bases; unmatched bases: 12. The CDR3 DNA sequence: TGTGCCAGCGGGACAGTAGGCTATTCTAACAATGAGCAGTTCTTC. Its translation: CASGTVGYSNNEQFF.

V gene TRBV12-5 combines with J gene TRBJ2-5, with D unclear. V gave up 1 base and J gave up 5 bases, with 8 bases separating them. This CDR3 is 13 amino acids long. The germline gives CDR1 LGHNT, CDR2 FRNRAP. The CDR3 protein is CASGLAMGETQYF. In nucleotides, the CDR3 is TGTGCTAGTGGTTTGGCCATGGGGGAGACCCAGTACTTC.

This sequence joins TRBV2 and TRBJ2-7, with D maybe TRBD2 (7 bases). The V gene lost 8 bases and the J gene lost 3 bases, with 26 bases spanning the gap. The germline V gene encodes CDR1 SNHLY and CDR2 FYNNEI. This CDR3 is built from 17 residues. DNA of the CDR3: TGTGCCAGCTCGAGCGGGACACAAGGGTCTCAAATCTACGAGCAGTACTTC. Translating it yields CASSSGTQGSQIYEQYF.